This is a list of T cell receptor beta chains from one sample in a study of T cells in localized non-small cell lung cancer. Only in-frame clones appear in the TCRdb table, and some are missing; sequencing was by immunoSEQ multiplex PCR. The sample shows about 59,000 clones, roughly 90% of them seen only once. Sample: peripheral blood, taken before any cancer treatment. The source is a man between 40 and 70 years old with stage I squamous cell lung carcinoma. CDR3s include the opening cysteine and the closing phenylalanine or tryptophan. The D gene is left open where the match is weak. A row's size may be missing; if present it is once, few, many or a size class.

v_call,clone_size,d_call,j_call,cdr3_aa,cdr3_nt
TRBV7-2,-,-,TRBJ2-2,CASSVAGPGQGTGELFF,TGTGCCAGCAGCGTTGCTGGGCCGGGGCAAGGCACCGGGGAGCTGTTTTTT
TRBV4-3,-,-,TRBJ2-5,CASSQDSRVGEQYF,TGCGCCAGCAGCCAAGATTCCAGGGTGGGGGAGCAGTACTTC
TRBV6-5,-,-,TRBJ2-2,CASRDVGNTGELFF,TGTGCCAGCAGGGACGTCGGGAACACCGGGGAGCTGTTTTTT
TRBV19,-,TRBD2,TRBJ2-2,CASSILAGDTGELFF,TGTGCCAGTAGTATACTAGCGGGAGATACCGGGGAGCTGTTTTTT
TRBV27,-,-,TRBJ1-4,CASSFQGGEKLFF,TGTGCCAGCAGTTTTCAGGGTGGCGAAAAACTGTTTTTT
TRBV29-1,-,TRBD1,TRBJ1-1,CSVSIGGLTEAFF,TGCAGCGTTTCAATAGGGGGCTTGACGGAAGCTTTCTTT
TRBV5-1,-,TRBD1,TRBJ1-5,CASSREGAEDQPQHF,TGCGCCAGCTCACGGGAGGGGGCCGAGGATCAGCCCCAGCATTTT
TRBV7-2,-,TRBD2,TRBJ2-2,CASSSGLAATGELFF,TGTGCCAGCAGCTCGGGACTAGCGGCAACCGGGGAGCTGTTTTTT
TRBV18,-,TRBD2,TRBJ2-6,CASSPSGGSGANVLTF,TGTGCCAGCTCACCATCGGGGGGATCCGGGGCCAACGTCCTGACTTTC
TRBV14,-,-,TRBJ1-3,CASSQDLRSSGNTIYF,TGTGCCAGCAGCCAAGATCTCAGATCCTCTGGAAACACCATATATTTT
TRBV6-5,-,TRBD1,TRBJ2-1,CASSLGQHNNEQFF,TGTGCCAGCAGTTTGGGACAGCATAACAATGAGCAGTTCTTC
TRBV11-2,-,TRBD1,TRBJ2-3,CASSPRGRDDTQYF,TGTGCCAGCAGCCCCAGGGGGCGCGATGATACGCAGTATTTT
TRBV5-6,-,TRBD2,TRBJ2-1,CASSSSGRAASYNEQFF,TGTGCCAGCAGCTCCAGCGGGAGGGCCGCTTCCTACAATGAGCAGTTCTTC
TRBV15,-,TRBD1,TRBJ1-4,CATSRDRSGGEKLFF,TGTGCCACCAGCAGAGATAGGTCAGGGGGGGAAAAACTGTTTTTT
TRBV7-9,-,-,TRBJ2-3,CASSHVTPGSDTQYF,TGTGCCAGCAGCCACGTCACCCCAGGGTCAGATACGCAGTATTTT
TRBV18,once,TRBD1,TRBJ1-1,CASSPRRTGDGNTEAFF,TGTGCCAGCTCACCACGTAGGACAGGGGACGGGAACACTGAAGCTTTCTTT
TRBV14,-,TRBD1,TRBJ2-7,CASSQTGGLYEQYF,TGTGCCAGCAGCCAGACAGGGGGTCTCTACGAGCAGTACTTC
TRBV7-9,-,-,TRBJ1-1,CASSLPKQGNTEAFF,TGTGCCAGCAGCTTACCCAAACAGGGGAACACTGAAGCTTTCTTT
TRBV7-3,once,TRBD2,TRBJ2-1,CASSLMASGNEQFF,TGTGCCAGCAGCTTAATGGCTAGCGGCAATGAGCAGTTCTTC
TRBV19,-,-,TRBJ1-2,CASSIEGQLNYGYTF,TGTGCCAGTAGTATAGAAGGACAGCTAAACTATGGCTACACCTTC
TRBV29-1,-,-,TRBJ2-3,CSVGGGLGNTDTQYF,TGCAGCGTTGGAGGCGGACTCGGAAACACAGATACGCAGTATTTT
TRBV6-6,-,TRBD2,TRBJ2-5,CASSYSRLAEETQYF,TGTGCCAGCAGTTACTCGAGACTAGCGGAAGAGACCCAGTACTTC
TRBV7-9,few,-,TRBJ2-2,CANNPGPTNTGELFF,TGTGCCAACAATCCGGGACCGACGAACACCGGGGAGCTGTTTTTT
TRBV30,-,-,TRBJ2-1,CAWNSGLAPVDEQFF,TGTGCCTGGAATTCCGGGCTAGCGCCGGTCGATGAGCAGTTCTTC
TRBV18,-,-,TRBJ2-4,CASSPAQRNIQYF,TGTGCCAGCTCACCCGCACAGAGAAACATTCAGTACTTC
TRBV7-2,-,TRBD2,TRBJ2-7,CASSLGASGGTYEQYF,TGTGCCAGCAGCTTAGGGGCTAGCGGGGGGACCTACGAGCAGTACTTC
TRBV18,-,-,TRBJ2-3,CASSPRAGTTDTQYF,TGTGCCAGCTCCCCACGGGCAGGCACCACAGATACGCAGTATTTT
TRBV5-6,-,TRBD1,TRBJ2-6,CASSSPGQVVSGANVLTF,TGTGCCAGCAGTTCGCCGGGACAGGTTGTCTCTGGGGCCAACGTCCTGACTTTC
TRBV7-2,-,-,TRBJ2-2,CASRQDTSTGELFF,TGTGCCAGCAGGCAAGACACCAGCACCGGGGAGCTGTTTTTT
TRBV6-1,-,-,TRBJ1-3,CASSESGTSGNTIYF,TGTGCCAGCAGTGAAAGCGGGACCTCTGGAAACACCATATATTTT
TRBV7-9,-,TRBD2,TRBJ2-1,CASSPRRTSGRAFGNEQFF,TGTGCCAGCAGCCCCCGTCGAACTAGCGGGAGGGCCTTCGGGAATGAGCAGTTCTTC
TRBV30,once,TRBD2,TRBJ2-3,CAWSVGLAGVGWYF,TGTGCCTGGAGTGTAGGACTAGCGGGAGTAGGTTGGTATTTT
TRBV29-1,few,-,TRBJ1-1,CSVGRDLNTEAFF,TGCAGCGTTGGGAGAGACCTGAACACTGAAGCTTTCTTT
TRBV5-1,-,TRBD2,TRBJ2-1,CASSLRSGRNNEQFF,TGCGCCAGCAGCTTGCGGAGCGGGAGGAACAATGAGCAGTTCTTC
TRBV30,-,TRBD1,TRBJ1-3,CAWAGTAPIYF,TGTGCCTGGGCCGGGACAGCCCCGATATATTTT
TRBV11-2,-,TRBD1,TRBJ1-2,CASSPRGQGNYGYTF,TGTGCCAGCAGCCCTCGGGGACAGGGAAACTATGGCTACACCTTC
TRBV27,few,-,TRBJ2-1,CATSNGIEQFF,TGTGCAACATCTAACGGGATTGAGCAGTTCTTC
TRBV7-3,-,-,TRBJ2-2,CASSTTRPTGELFF,TGTGCCAGCAGCACGACTAGACCCACCGGGGAGCTGTTTTTT
TRBV19,-,-,TRBJ2-7,CASSPPGPGRGSSYEQYF,TGTGCCAGTAGTCCCCCGGGGCCGGGGCGGGGATCCTCCTACGAGCAGTACTTC
TRBV2,-,TRBD2,TRBJ2-1,CASSGSAGVSFF,TGTGCCAGCAGTGGATCCGCGGGAGTATCCTTCTTC
TRBV7-9,-,-,TRBJ2-3,CASSLTDTQYF,TGTGCCAGCAGCCTCACAGATACGCAGTATTTT
TRBV15,-,TRBD1,TRBJ2-5,CATSIGTELLETQYF,TGTGCCACCAGCATAGGGACAGAGCTCTTAGAGACCCAGTACTTC
TRBV5-6,-,-,TRBJ2-3,CASSRPGAHRTDTQYF,TGTGCCAGCAGCCGTCCGGGGGCCCACCGCACAGATACGCAGTATTTT
TRBV28,-,TRBD1,TRBJ2-5,CASKVRRDRRRETQYF,TGTGCCAGCAAGGTCCGACGGGACAGGCGACGAGAGACCCAGTACTTC
TRBV11-3,-,TRBD2,TRBJ2-7,CASSQTRRAGGKQYF,TGTGCCAGCAGCCAGACCCGCAGGGCGGGAGGAAAGCAGTACTTC
TRBV7-3,-,-,TRBJ2-5,CASSPQGGETQYF,TGTGCCAGCAGCCCTCAGGGCGGGGAGACCCAGTACTTC
TRBV5-4,-,-,TRBJ2-1,CASSSSNEQFF,TGTGCCAGCAGCTCGTCCAATGAGCAGTTCTTC
TRBV30,-,-,TRBJ1-3,CAGTIRGNTIYF,TGTGCAGGGACGATCCGTGGAAACACCATATATTTT
TRBV28,-,-,TRBJ2-2,CASSLVASSGRELFF,TGTGCCAGCAGTTTAGTCGCTAGCAGTGGACGGGAGCTGTTTTTT